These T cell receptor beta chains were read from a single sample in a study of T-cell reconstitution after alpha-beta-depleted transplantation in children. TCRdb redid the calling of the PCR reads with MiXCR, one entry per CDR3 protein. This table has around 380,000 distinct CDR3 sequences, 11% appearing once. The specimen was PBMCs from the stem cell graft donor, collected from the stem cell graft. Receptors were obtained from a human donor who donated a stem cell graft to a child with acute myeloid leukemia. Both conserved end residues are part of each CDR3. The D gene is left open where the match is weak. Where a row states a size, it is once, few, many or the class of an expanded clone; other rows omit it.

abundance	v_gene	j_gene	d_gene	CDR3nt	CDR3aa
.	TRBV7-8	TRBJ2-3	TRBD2	TGTGCCAGCAGCTTAGGCGGGACTATCACAGATACGCAGTATTTT	CASSLGGTITDTQYF
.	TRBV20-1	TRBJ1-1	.	TGCAGTGCTACGACCGACCAGTGGACTGAAGCTTTCTTT	CSATTDQWTEAFF
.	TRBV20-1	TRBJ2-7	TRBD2	TGCAGTGGACTAGCGAACACCTACGAGCAGTACTTC	CSGLANTYEQYF
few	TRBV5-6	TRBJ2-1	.	TGTGCCAGCAGCTTGGAAGAGGCTGAGCAGTTCTTC	CASSLEEAEQFF
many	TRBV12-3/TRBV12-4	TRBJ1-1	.	TGTGCCAGCAGTTGGGGACAAGGCGGATATGCTTTCTTT	CASSWGQGGYAFF
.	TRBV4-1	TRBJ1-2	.	TGTGCCAGGGGCCCTGGGGCCCTCTGCTCCTTC	CARGPGALCSF
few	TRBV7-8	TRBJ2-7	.	TGTGCCAGCAGCTTAGCAATCGGAGCCTACGAGCAGTACTTC	CASSLAIGAYEQYF
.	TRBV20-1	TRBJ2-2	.	TGCGCTGCTCGGGACAGCGATCGCGGGGGTAACACCGGGGAGCTGTTTTTT	CAARDSDRGGNTGELFF
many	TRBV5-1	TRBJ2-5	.	TGCGCCAGCAGCTCCCCGCAAGGTATAGAGACCCAGTACTTC	CASSSPQGIETQYF
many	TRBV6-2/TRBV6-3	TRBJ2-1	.	TGTGCCAGCAGTTACGCGGGCGGTCATATCAATGAGCAGTTCTTC	CASSYAGGHINEQFF
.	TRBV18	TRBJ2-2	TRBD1	TGTGCCAGCTCACCAGACAGGGCGGACACCGGGGAGCTGTTTTTT	CASSPDRADTGELFF
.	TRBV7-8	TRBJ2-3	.	TGTGCCAGCAGCCCCTCCCGGACATTTACAGATACGCAGTATTTT	CASSPSRTFTDTQYF
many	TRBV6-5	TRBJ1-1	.	TGTGCCAGCGAGGGGATGAACACTGAAGCTTTCTTT	CASEGMNTEAFF
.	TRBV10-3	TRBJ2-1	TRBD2	TGTGCCATCAGTGAGTCGGCGGGAGCGGTCTACAATGAGCAGTTCTTC	CAISESAGAVYNEQFF
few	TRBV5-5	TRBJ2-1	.	TGTGCCAGCAGCTTAGGTTTGCGTCCTAATGAGCAGTTCTTC	CASSLGLRPNEQFF
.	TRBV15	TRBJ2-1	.	TGTGCCATCAGCAGCTCCAGGGGCAGAGAGCAGTTCTTC	CAISSSRGREQFF
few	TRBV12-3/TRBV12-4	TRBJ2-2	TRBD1	TGTGCCAGCAGCTACCGGACAGGGCCGGGCACCGGGGAGCTGTTTTTT	CASSYRTGPGTGELFF
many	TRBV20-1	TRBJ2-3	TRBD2	TGCAGTGCTAGGTCCTGGACTAGCAGAAACACAGATACGCAGTATTTT	CSARSWTSRNTDTQYF
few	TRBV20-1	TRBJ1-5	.	TGCAGTGCCCAAAGGGGTTATAGCAATCAGCCCCAGCATTTT	CSAQRGYSNQPQHF
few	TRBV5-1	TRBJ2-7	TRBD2	TGCGCCAGCAGCACGTCGGGACTAGCCAACGAGCAGTACTTC	CASSTSGLANEQYF
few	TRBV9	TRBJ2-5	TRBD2	TGTGCCAGCAGCCCAGGACTAGCTTTGGAGACCCAGTACTTC	CASSPGLALETQYF
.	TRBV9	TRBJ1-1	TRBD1	TGTGCCAGCAGCGTGGGACAGGTCTACGCTGAAGCTTTCTTT	CASSVGQVYAEAFF
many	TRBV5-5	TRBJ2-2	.	TGTGCCAGCAGCTCGTACTCTGGTTCAGGGGAGCTGTTTTTT	CASSSYSGSGELFF
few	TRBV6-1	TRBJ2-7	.	TGTGCCAGCAGAAGGGAAGGGACAAACTACGAGCAGTACTTC	CASRREGTNYEQYF
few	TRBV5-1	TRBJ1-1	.	TGCGCCAGCAGCTTGGAGGGGTCGCTCACTGAAGCTTTCTTT	CASSLEGSLTEAFF
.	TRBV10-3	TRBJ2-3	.	TGTGCCATCAGTGAGTCGGTCAGCCCTGGGACAGATACGCAGTATTTT	CAISESVSPGTDTQYF
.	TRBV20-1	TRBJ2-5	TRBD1	TGCAGTGCTAGATACGGGACAGGGTTGGAGACCCAGTACTTC	CSARYGTGLETQYF
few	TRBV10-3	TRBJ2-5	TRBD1	TGTGCCATCAGTACCGGGACAGGGGTTCAAGAGACCCAGTACTTC	CAISTGTGVQETQYF
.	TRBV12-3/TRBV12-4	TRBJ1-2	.	TGTGCCAGCAGTTTACTGGACTCTGACTATGGCTACACCTTC	CASSLLDSDYGYTF
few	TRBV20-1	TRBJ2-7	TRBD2	TGCAGTGCTAGGGAGTTGAGCGGGAGCTTATCCTACGAGCAGTACTTC	CSARELSGSLSYEQYF
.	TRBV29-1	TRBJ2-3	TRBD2	TGCAGCGACGGGGGGTCGGACACAGATACGCAGTATTTT	CSDGGSDTDTQYF
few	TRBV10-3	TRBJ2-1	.	TGTGCCATCAGTGGTGGTCGGAATGAGCAGTTCTTC	CAISGGRNEQFF
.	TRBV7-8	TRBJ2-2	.	TGTGCCAGCAGCTTAGCGCGAGGTGGTGGGAACACCGGGGAGCTGTTTTTT	CASSLARGGGNTGELFF
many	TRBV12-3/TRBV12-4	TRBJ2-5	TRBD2	TGTGCCAGCAAAGGGACTAGCTTCCAAGAGACCCAGTACTTC	CASKGTSFQETQYF
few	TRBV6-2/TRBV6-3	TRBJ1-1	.	TGTGCCAGCAAGGGGGACGCAGACACACTACTGAACACTGAAGCTTTCTTT	CASKGDADTLLNTEAFF
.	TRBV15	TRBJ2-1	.	TGTGCCACCAGCATCCAGGACGGCTCCTACAATGAGCAGTTCTTC	CATSIQDGSYNEQFF
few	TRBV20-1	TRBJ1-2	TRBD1	TGCAGTGCTGCTGAATCGGGACAGGGCGGTGGCTACACCTTC	CSAAESGQGGGYTF
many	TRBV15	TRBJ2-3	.	TGTGCCACCAGCAGAGATCCCGGGGGAATATCGGATACGCAGTATTTT	CATSRDPGGISDTQYF
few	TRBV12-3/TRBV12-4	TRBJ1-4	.	TGTGCCAGCAGTCCCGACAGCGCAACTAATGAAAAACTGTTTTTT	CASSPDSATNEKLFF
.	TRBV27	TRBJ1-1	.	TGTGCCAGCAGTTTATCGGCAGGGGAGGTGCTGGCTGAAGCTTTCTTT	CASSLSAGEVLAEAFF
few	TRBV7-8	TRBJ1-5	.	TGTGCCAGCAGCCCCGGACGCCAGGATTACAATCAGCCCCAGCATTTT	CASSPGRQDYNQPQHF
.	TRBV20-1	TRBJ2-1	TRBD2	TGCTGTGCTAGAGTCCCGGGCGCGGGAGTCGGCAATGAGCAGTTCTTC	CCARVPGAGVGNEQFF
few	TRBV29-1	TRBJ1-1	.	TGCAGCGTTGAAGATTGGAGCGCGGGCACTGAAGCTTTCTTT	CSVEDWSAGTEAFF
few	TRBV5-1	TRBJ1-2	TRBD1	TGCGCCAGCAGCTTGGCCCTGGAGGGGGCTGGCTACACCTTC	CASSLALEGAGYTF
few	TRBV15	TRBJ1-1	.	TGTGCCACCAGCAGAGAAATATCGAATGAAGCTTTCTTT	CATSREISNEAFF
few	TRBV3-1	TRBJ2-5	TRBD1	TGTGCCAGCAGCAGCTACGACCGGGACAGACAAGAGACCCAGTACTTC	CASSSYDRDRQETQYF
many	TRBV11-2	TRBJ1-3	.	TGTGCCAGCAGCCTACAGGGAGGTGGAAACACCATATATTTT	CASSLQGGGNTIYF
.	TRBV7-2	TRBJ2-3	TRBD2	TGTGCCAGCAAAACGGGGGGGCAAGGAGATACGCAGTATTTT	CASKTGGQGDTQYF
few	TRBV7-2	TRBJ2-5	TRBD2	TGTGCCAGCAGCCGTAGCGGGTTCCAAGAGACCCAGTACTTC	CASSRSGFQETQYF
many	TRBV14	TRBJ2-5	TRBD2	TGTGCCAGCAGCCATGTATTCCCGGGACTAGCGGACCACCAAGAGACCCAGTACTTC	CASSHVFPGLADHQETQYF
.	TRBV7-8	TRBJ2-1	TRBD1	TGTGCCAGCAGCTTAAGGCGCAGGGGGACCTCCAATGAGCAGTTCTTC	CASSLRRRGTSNEQFF
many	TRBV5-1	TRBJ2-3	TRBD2	TGCGCCAGCAGCCTAGGGACTAGCGGGACCACAGATACGCAGTATTTT	CASSLGTSGTTDTQYF
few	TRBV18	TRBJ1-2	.	TGTGCCAGCTCACCCCCTGGGGCCTATGGCTACACCTTC	CASSPPGAYGYTF
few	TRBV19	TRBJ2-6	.	TGTGCCAGTAGTATATCGGGGGAGGGGGCCAACGTCCTGACTTTC	CASSISGEGANVLTF